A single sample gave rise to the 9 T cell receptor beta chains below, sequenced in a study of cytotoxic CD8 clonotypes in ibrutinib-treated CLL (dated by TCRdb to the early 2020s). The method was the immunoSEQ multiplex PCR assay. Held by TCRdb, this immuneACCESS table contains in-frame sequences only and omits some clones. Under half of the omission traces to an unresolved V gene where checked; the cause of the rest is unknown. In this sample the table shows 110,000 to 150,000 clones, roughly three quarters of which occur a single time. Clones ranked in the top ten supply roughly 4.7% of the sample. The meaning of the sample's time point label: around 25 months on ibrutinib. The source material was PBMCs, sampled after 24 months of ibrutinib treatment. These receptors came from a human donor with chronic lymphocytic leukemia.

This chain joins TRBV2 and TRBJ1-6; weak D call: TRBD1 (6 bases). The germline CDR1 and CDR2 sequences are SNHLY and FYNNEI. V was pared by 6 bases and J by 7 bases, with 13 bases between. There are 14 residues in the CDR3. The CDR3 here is CASSEQGPNSPLHF. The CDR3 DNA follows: TGTGCCAGCAGCGAACAGGGACCGAATTCACCCCTCCACTTT.

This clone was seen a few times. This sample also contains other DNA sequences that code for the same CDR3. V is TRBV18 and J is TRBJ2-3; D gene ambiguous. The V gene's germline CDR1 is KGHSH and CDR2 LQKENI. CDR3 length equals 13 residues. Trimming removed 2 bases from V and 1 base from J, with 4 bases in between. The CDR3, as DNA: TGTGCCAGCTCACCAGCGGGCACAGATACGCAGTATTTT. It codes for CASSPAGTDTQYF. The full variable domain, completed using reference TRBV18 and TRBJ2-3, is NAGVMQNPRHLVRRRGQEARLRCSPMKGHSHVYWYRQLPEEGLKFMVYLQKENIIDESGMPKERFSAEFPKEGPSILRIQQVVRGDSAAYFCASSPAGTDTQYFGPGTRLTVL.

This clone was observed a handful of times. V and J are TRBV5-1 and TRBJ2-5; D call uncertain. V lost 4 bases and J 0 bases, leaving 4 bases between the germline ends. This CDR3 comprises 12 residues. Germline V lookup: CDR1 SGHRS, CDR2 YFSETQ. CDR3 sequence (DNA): TGCGCCAGCAGCGCCAACCAAGAGACCCAGTACTTC. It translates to CASSANQETQYF.

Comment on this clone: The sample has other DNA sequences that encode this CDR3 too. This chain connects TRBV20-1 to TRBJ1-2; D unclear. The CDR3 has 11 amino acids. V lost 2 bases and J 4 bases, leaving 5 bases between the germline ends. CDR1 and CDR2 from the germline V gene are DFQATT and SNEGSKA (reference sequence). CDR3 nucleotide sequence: TGCAGTGCTAGACCGGGCTATGGCTACACCTTC. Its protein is CSARPGYGYTF.

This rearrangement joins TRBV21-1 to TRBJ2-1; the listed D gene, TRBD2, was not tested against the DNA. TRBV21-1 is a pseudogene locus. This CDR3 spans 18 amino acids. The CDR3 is CASSKTSAERNPYNEQFF. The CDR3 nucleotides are TGTGCCAGCAGTAAGACTAGCGCTGAAAGAAATCCCTACAATGAGCAGTTCTTC.

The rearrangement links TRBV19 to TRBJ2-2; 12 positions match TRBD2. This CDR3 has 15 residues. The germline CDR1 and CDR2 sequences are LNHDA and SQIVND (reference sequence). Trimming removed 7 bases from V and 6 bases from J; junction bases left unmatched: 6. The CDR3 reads CASTRLAGVPGELFF. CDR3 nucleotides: TGTGCCAGTACCCGACTAGCGGGAGTGCCCGGGGAGCTGTTTTTT.

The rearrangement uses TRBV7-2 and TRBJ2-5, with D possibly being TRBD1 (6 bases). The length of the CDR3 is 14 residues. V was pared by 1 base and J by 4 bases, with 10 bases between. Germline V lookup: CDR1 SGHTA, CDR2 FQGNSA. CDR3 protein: CASSLGRGRETQYF. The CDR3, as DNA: TGTGCCAGCAGCTTAGGAAGGGGGAGAGAGACCCAGTACTTC.

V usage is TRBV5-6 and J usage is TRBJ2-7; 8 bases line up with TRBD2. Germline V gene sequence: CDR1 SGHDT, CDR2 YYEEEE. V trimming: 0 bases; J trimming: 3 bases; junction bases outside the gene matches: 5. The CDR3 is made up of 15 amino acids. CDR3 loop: CASSLVPGGSYEQYF. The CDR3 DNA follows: TGTGCCAGCAGCTTGGTCCCGGGGGGGAGCTACGAGCAGTACTTC.

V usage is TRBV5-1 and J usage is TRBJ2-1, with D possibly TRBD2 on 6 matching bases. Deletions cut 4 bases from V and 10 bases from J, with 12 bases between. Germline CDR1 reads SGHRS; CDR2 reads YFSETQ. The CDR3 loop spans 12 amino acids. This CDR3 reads CASSVGLSEQFF. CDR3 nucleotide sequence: TGCGCCAGCAGCGTGGGACTGTCGGAGCAGTTCTTC. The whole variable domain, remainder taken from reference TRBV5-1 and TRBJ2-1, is KAGVTQTPRYLIKTRGQQVTLSCSPISGHRSVSWYQQTPGQGLQFLFEYFSETQRNKGNFPGRFSGRQFSNSRSEMNVSTLELGDSALYLCASSVGLSEQFFGPGTRLTVL.